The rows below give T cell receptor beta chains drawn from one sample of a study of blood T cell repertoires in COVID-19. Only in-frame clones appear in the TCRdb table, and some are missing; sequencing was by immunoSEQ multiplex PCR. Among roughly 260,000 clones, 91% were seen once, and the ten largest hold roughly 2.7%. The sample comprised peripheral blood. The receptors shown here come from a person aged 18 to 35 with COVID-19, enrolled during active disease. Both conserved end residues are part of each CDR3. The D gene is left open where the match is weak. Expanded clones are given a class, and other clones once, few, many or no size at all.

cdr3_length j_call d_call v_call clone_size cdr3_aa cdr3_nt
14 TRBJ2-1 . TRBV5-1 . CASSPDSSYNEQFF TGCGCCAGCAGCCCGGACTCCTCCTACAATGAGCAGTTCTTC
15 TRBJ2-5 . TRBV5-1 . CASSLASGGRETQYF TGCGCCAGCAGCTTGGCTTCCGGGGGTCGAGAGACCCAGTACTTC
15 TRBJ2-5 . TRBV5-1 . CASSLGAGVGETQYF TGCGCCAGCAGCTTGGGTGCAGGGGTTGGAGAGACCCAGTACTTC
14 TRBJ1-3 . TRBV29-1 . CSVGTAFSGNTIYF TGCAGCGTTGGGACAGCCTTCTCTGGAAACACCATATATTTT
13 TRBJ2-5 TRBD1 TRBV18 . CATATGSWETQYF TGTGCCACTGCGACAGGGTCTTGGGAGACCCAGTACTTC
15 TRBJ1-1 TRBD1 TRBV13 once CASSSTGQGNTEAFF TGTGCCAGCAGCTCCACGGGACAGGGGAACACTGAAGCTTTCTTT
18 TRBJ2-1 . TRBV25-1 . CASSGPPEGGSSYNEQFF TGTGCCAGCAGTGGCCCACCCGAAGGCGGAAGCTCCTACAATGAGCAGTTCTTC
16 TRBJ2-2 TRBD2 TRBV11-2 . CASSSRTSEETGELFF TGTGCCAGCAGCTCAAGGACTAGCGAGGAAACCGGGGAGCTGTTTTTT
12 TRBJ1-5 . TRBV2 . CASWADEGPQHF TGTGCCAGCTGGGCGGATGAGGGGCCCCAGCATTTT
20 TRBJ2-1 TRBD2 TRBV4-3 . CASSQDLYGFSGFGENEQFF TGCGCCAGCAGCCAAGATTTATACGGGTTTAGCGGGTTCGGCGAGAATGAGCAGTTCTTC
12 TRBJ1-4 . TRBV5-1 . CASSLTGEKLFF TGCGCCAGCAGCTTGACGGGTGAAAAACTGTTTTTT
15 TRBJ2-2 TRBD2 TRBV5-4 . CASSPLAGGPGELFF TGTGCCAGCAGCCCCCTAGCGGGGGGACCCGGGGAGCTGTTTTTT
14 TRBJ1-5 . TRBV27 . CASSLRGGLGAQHF TGTGCCAGCAGCCTCCGCGGGGGGCTGGGGGCCCAGCATTTT
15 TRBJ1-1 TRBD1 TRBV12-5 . CASGSPGGIGTEAFF TGTGCTAGTGGTTCCCCAGGGGGAATCGGCACTGAAGCTTTCTTT
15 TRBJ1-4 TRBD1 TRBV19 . CASSMPPGQGEKLFF TGTGCCAGTAGTATGCCTCCGGGACAGGGTGAAAAACTGTTTTTT
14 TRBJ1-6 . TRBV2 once CASSDQGIGPPLHF TGTGCCAGCAGTGACCAGGGGATCGGACCACCCCTCCACTTT
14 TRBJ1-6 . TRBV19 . CASGFGAGNSPLHF TGTGCCAGTGGTTTTGGGGCAGGTAATTCACCCCTCCACTTT
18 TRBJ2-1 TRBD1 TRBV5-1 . CASSPGQGMVASYNEQFF TGCGCCAGCAGCCCGGGACAGGGTATGGTGGCATCCTACAATGAGCAGTTCTTC
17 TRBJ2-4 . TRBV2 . CASRDPRQGTPKNIQYF TGTGCCAGCAGGGACCCCCGGCAGGGCACCCCCAAAAACATTCAGTACTTC
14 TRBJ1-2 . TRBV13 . CASSLGTFRSGYTF TGTGCCAGCAGCCTCGGGACTTTTCGTTCTGGCTACACCTTC
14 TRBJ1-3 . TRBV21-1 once CASSKFRGSNRLYF TGTGCCAGCAGCAAATTCAGGGGATCCAACCGCTTATATTTT
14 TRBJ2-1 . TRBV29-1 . CSVVGGGLYNEQFF TGCAGCGTTGTCGGCGGAGGCTTATACAATGAGCAGTTCTTC
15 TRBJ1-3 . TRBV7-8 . CASSPARTRGNTIYF TGTGCCAGCAGCCCAGCTAGGACACGGGGAAACACCATATATTTT
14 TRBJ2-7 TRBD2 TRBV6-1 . CASSATSGSSEQYF TGTGCCAGCAGCGCCACCAGCGGGAGCAGCGAGCAGTACTTC
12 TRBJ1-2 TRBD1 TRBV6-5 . CASGQGNYGYTF TGTGCCAGTGGACAGGGAAATTATGGCTACACCTTC
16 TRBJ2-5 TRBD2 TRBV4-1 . CASSHRTSGLEETQYF TGCGCCAGCAGCCATCGGACTAGCGGTCTTGAAGAGACCCAGTACTTC
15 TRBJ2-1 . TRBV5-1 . CASRTDREPYNEQFF TGCGCCAGCAGAACTGACCGGGAACCTTACAATGAGCAGTTCTTC
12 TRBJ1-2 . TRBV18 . CARQGPNYGYTF TGTGCCAGGCAGGGGCCTAACTATGGCTACACCTTC
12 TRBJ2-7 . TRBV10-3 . CAISEGTFDWYF TGTGCCATCAGTGAGGGGACTTTCGATTGGTACTTC
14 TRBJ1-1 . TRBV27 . CASSPASGSFEAFF TGTGCCAGCAGTCCAGCGTCTGGTTCATTTGAAGCTTTCTTT
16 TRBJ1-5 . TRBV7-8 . CASSLEQAVYGQPQHF TGTGCCAGCAGCTTAGAACAGGCCGTTTATGGTCAGCCCCAGCATTTT
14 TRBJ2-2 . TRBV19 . CASSPDKGTGELFF TGTGCCAGTAGTCCCGATAAGGGGACCGGGGAGCTGTTTTTT
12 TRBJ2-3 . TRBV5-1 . CASSLVADTQYF TGCGCCAGCAGCTTGGTAGCAGATACGCAGTATTTT
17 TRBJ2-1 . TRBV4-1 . CASSQHIRGSSYNEQFF TGCGCCAGCAGCCAACACATTAGAGGTTCCTCCTACAATGAGCAGTTCTTC
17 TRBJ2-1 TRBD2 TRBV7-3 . CASSPMGLADSYNEQFF TGTGCCAGCAGCCCCATGGGACTAGCGGATTCCTACAATGAGCAGTTCTTC
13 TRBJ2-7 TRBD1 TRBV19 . CASSLRQGSEQYF TGTGCCAGTAGTCTACGACAGGGGAGCGAGCAGTACTTC
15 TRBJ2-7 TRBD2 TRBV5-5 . CASSLETSGLLEQYF TGTGCCAGCAGCTTGGAGACTAGCGGGTTGCTCGAGCAGTACTTC
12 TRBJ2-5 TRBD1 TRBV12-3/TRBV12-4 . CASSRTGETQYF TGTGCCAGCAGCCGGACAGGAGAGACCCAGTACTTC
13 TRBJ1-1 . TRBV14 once CASSQVSGTEAFF TGTGCCAGCAGCCAAGTTTCAGGAACTGAAGCTTTCTTT
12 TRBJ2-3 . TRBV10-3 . CAIRSRGDTQYF TGTGCCATCAGGAGTCGAGGGGATACGCAGTATTTT
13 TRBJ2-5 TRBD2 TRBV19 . CASGASGIETQYF TGTGCCAGTGGAGCTAGCGGGATAGAGACCCAGTACTTC
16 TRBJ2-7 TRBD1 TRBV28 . CASRPPGDRGRYEQYF TGTGCCAGCAGGCCCCCCGGAGACAGGGGTCGATACGAGCAGTACTTC
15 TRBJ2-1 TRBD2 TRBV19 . CASMASGRALDEQFF TGTGCCAGTATGGCTAGCGGGAGGGCCTTAGATGAGCAGTTCTTC
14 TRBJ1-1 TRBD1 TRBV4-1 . CASSHRTGDTEAFF TGCGCCAGCAGCCACCGAACAGGGGACACTGAAGCTTTCTTT
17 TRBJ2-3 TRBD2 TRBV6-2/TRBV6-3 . CASSHPRLAGGPDTQYF TGTGCCAGCAGCCACCCAAGACTAGCGGGAGGCCCAGATACGCAGTATTTT
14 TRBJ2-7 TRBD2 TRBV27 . CASKPGGDPYEQYF TGTGCCAGCAAGCCCGGGGGGGACCCCTACGAGCAGTACTTC
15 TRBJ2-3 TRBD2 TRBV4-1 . CASSQEEREADTQYF TGCGCCAGCAGCCAAGAAGAGCGGGAGGCAGATACGCAGTATTTT
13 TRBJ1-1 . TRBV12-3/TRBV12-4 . CASSFGRNTEAFF TGTGCCAGCAGTTTTGGGAGGAACACTGAAGCTTTCTTT
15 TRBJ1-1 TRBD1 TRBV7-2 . CASSPRTGLNTEAFF TGTGCCAGCAGCCCTAGGACAGGGCTGAACACTGAAGCTTTCTTT
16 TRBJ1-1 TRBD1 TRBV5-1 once CASSNPTGEFNTEAFF TGCGCCAGCAGCAACCCGACAGGGGAATTTAACACTGAAGCTTTCTTT
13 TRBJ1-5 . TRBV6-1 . CASSEFREQPQHF TGTGCCAGCAGTGAATTCCGGGAGCAGCCCCAGCATTTT
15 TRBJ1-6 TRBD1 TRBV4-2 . CASSRGQGISSPLHF TGTGCCAGCAGCCGAGGACAGGGTATTAGTTCACCCCTCCACTTT
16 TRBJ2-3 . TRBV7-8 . CASSLGDSRSTDTQYF TGTGCCAGCAGCCTAGGGGACTCGAGGTCGACAGATACGCAGTATTTT
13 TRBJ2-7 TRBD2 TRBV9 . CASSPGTSGKIFF TGTGCCAGCTCCCCCGGGACTAGCGGGAAAATCTTCTTC
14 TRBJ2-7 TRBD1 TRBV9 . CASSDGQGAYEQYF TGTGCCAGCAGCGACGGACAGGGCGCCTACGAGCAGTACTTC
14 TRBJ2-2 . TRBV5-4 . CASSFRGNTGELFF TGTGCCAGCAGCTTTCGGGGGAACACCGGGGAGCTGTTTTTT
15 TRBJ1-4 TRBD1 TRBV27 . CASSSWTGVNEKLFF TGTGCCAGCAGTTCGTGGACAGGCGTAAATGAAAAACTGTTTTTT
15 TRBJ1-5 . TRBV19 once CASTPWGVSNQPQHF TGTGCCAGTACGCCGTGGGGGGTTAGCAATCAGCCCCAGCATTTT
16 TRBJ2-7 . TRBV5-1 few CASSLAGRVLSYEQYF TGCGCCAGCAGCTTGGCCGGCAGGGTCCTCTCCTACGAGCAGTACTTC